These 31 T cell receptor beta chains were sequenced from one sample in a study of blood T cell repertoires in COVID-19. Profiled with immunoSEQ multiplex PCR; TCRdb holds only in-frame clones, not every one. The sample records around 68,000 clones, more than 75% being singletons. Sequencing was performed on peripheral blood. These receptors all stem from a human donor in a cohort sampled during active COVID-19.

The chain recombines TRBV7-2 with TRBJ2-5, with TRBD2 matching 13 bases. CDR3 length: 16 amino acids. CDR1 and CDR2 (germline): SGHTA, FQGNSA. With V trimmed by 5 bases and J by 2 bases, 5 bases remained unmatched. The CDR3: CASSPLAGGPQETQYF. The CDR3 nucleotides are TGTGCCAGCAGCCCACTAGCGGGGGGGCCTCAAGAGACCCAGTACTTC.

The rearrangement joins TRBV6-6 to TRBJ2-2; tentatively, D is TRBD1 (5 bases). Trimming removed 0 bases at V and 8 bases at J, with 13 bases between. This CDR3 is built from 15 residues. Per the germline V gene, CDR1 is MNHNY and CDR2 is SVGAGI (reference sequence). CDR3 in amino acids: CASSYSERTTGELFF. Written as DNA, the CDR3 is TGTGCCAGCAGTTACTCCGAGAGGACAACGGGGGAGCTGTTTTTT.

This clone appeared a few times. The chain employs TRBV2 and TRBJ2-1, with TRBD1 matching over 10 bases. The CDR3 has 14 residues. Germline V gene sequence: CDR1 SNHLY, CDR2 FYNNEI. Trimming cost V 6 bases and J 2 bases; bases outside gene matches: 1. The CDR3 loop reads CASRGTGAYNEQFF. Written as DNA, the CDR3 is TGTGCCAGCAGGGGGACAGGGGCCTACAATGAGCAGTTCTTC.

This chain joins TRBV4-2 and TRBJ2-2; 12 bases match TRBD2. Losses at the gene ends were 1 base for V and 3 bases for J; bases not matched to a gene: 6. CDR1 LGHNA and CDR2 YNFKEQ come from the germline V gene. The CDR3 runs to 18 residues. This chain's CDR3 is CASSQASTSGGYTGELFF. In DNA form, the CDR3 reads TGTGCCAGCAGCCAAGCCTCCACTAGCGGGGGGTACACCGGGGAGCTGTTTTTT.

J is TRBJ2-3 and V is TRBV10-3; 8 bases map to TRBD2. V shed 6 bases, J shed 4 bases, and the junction held 9 bases outside the gene matches. The CDR3 totals 15 residues. The germline V gene encodes CDR1 ENHRY and CDR2 SYGVKD. The DNA for the CDR3 is TGTGCCATCAGCCCCACTAGCGGTCTCTCAGATACGCAGTATTTT. Translated: CAISPTSGLSDTQYF.

The chain employs TRBV6-5 and TRBJ1-6; a weak D match, TRBD1 (6 bases). Germline CDR1 MNHEY, CDR2 SVGAGI. Trimming took off 0 bases at V and 7 bases at J, with 13 bases between the two ends. The length of the CDR3 is 16 residues. As DNA, the CDR3 is TGTGCCAGCAGTTACTCGAGAGGGGGTTCGAATTCACCCCTCCACTTT. It translates to CASSYSRGGSNSPLHF.

This rearrangement joins TRBV5-1 to TRBJ2-5; tentatively, D is TRBD2 (7 bases). The germline CDR1 and CDR2 sequences are SGHRS and YFSETQ. The CDR3 totals 14 residues. Trimming stripped 5 bases from V and 1 base from J, with 12 bases between. The CDR3 loop reads CASRGGGFQETQYF. CDR3 nucleotide sequence: TGCGCCAGCAGGGGAGGGGGATTCCAAGAGACCCAGTACTTC.

This CDR3 is CASRQDRASQNIQYF. The DNA of the CDR3 is TGTGCCAGCAGACAGGACAGGGCTTCCCAGAACATTCAGTACTTC. The chain recombines TRBV28 with TRBJ2-4; 8 nucleotides agree with TRBD1. Germline trimming cut 6 bases from V and 7 bases from J; bases unmatched to any gene: 11. The CDR3 loop spans 15 amino acids. Per the germline V gene, CDR1 is MDHEN and CDR2 is SYDVKM.

This clone was counted once. The chain carries TRBV5-1 and TRBJ2-1; D not resolved. The V and J ends lost 5 bases and 5 bases respectively, with 5 bases between them. The CDR3 has 11 amino acids. CDR1 is SGHRS and CDR2 is YFSETQ in the germline V gene. CDR3 residues: CASRRDNEQFF. The CDR3, as DNA: TGCGCCAGCAGACGGGACAATGAGCAGTTCTTC.

This clone was seen once. The V gene is TRBV18, the J gene TRBJ1-1; 7 bases map to TRBD1. The trim removed 8 bases at V and 3 bases at J, leaving 12 bases unmatched. Germline V lookup: CDR1 KGHSH, CDR2 LQKENI. This CDR3 spans 15 amino acids. The chain's CDR3 is CASPRQGSRDTEAFF. The DNA of the CDR3 is TGTGCCAGCCCAAGACAGGGATCAAGGGACACTGAAGCTTTCTTT.

This clone has a single count. This chain joins TRBV2 and TRBJ2-1, with 11 bases lining up with TRBD2. The junction had 3 bases not matched to a gene; V was cut back by 5 bases and J by 9 bases. The CDR3 loop spans 13 amino acids. The V gene's germline CDR1 is SNHLY and CDR2 FYNNEI. The CDR3 nucleotides are TGTGCCAGCAGTTTACTAGCGGGGGTTGAGCAGTTCTTC. Protein product: CASSLLAGVEQFF.

This clone was counted between two and nine times. V usage is TRBV5-1 and J usage is TRBJ1-6, with D hard to call. V shed 0 bases and J shed 10 bases, with 8 bases lying between them. Germline V gene data show CDR1 as SGHRS and CDR2 as YFSETQ. The CDR3 is 13 amino acids. DNA for the CDR3: TGCGCCAGCAGCTTGGTGGCGGAATCACCCCTCCACTTT. It translates to CASSLVAESPLHF.

The chain recombines TRBV19 with TRBJ1-5, with a weak D call TRBD1 (5 bases). CDR3 length equals 15 residues. V was clipped by 0 bases and J by 3 bases, with 9 bases between them. CDR1 is LNHDA, CDR2 SQIVND, per germline (reference sequence). In nucleotides, the CDR3 is TGTGCCAGTAGTATAGATCGGGGACTCAATCAGCCCCAGCATTTT. It encodes CASSIDRGLNQPQHF. The full variable domain, rest sourced from reference TRBV19 and TRBJ1-5, is DGGITQSPKYLFRKEGQNVTLSCEQNLNHDAMYWYRQDPGQGLRLIYYSQIVNDFQKGDIAEGYSVSREKKESFPLTVTSAQKNPTAFYLCASSIDRGLNQPQHFGDGTRLSIL.

V and J are TRBV3-1 (or the pseudogene TRBV3-2) and TRBJ2-3; TRBD1 aligns across 11 bases. This CDR3 contains 14 residues. CDR1 LGHDT and CDR2 YNNKEL come from the germline V gene (reference sequence). With V trimmed by 4 bases and J by 7 bases, 4 bases remained unmatched. This chain's CDR3 is CASSRTGGGNTQYF. The CDR3, as DNA: TGTGCCAGCAGCCGGACAGGGGGCGGGAATACGCAGTATTTT.

The V gene is TRBV6-2 or TRBV6-3, the J gene TRBJ2-1, with 11 bases matching TRBD2. The CDR3 is 15 amino acids. CDR1 is MNHEY and CDR2 is SVGEGT in the germline V gene. Trimming at V came to 1 base and at J to 8 bases, leaving 4 bases not matched to a gene. CDR3 sequence (DNA): TGTGCCAGCAGTTACTGGACGACTAGCGGGGATGAGCAGTTCTTC. Amino acids: CASSYWTTSGDEQFF.

The CDR3 loop reads CASKRTGVERSEQYV. The DNA of the CDR3 is TGTGCCAGCAAGAGAACGGGGGTCGAGAGGAGCGAGCAGTACGTC. V and J are TRBV6-5 and TRBJ2-7; TRBD2 might be the D (6 bases). The length of the CDR3 is 15 residues. Per the germline V gene, CDR1 is MNHEY and CDR2 is SVGAGI. The V end lost 7 bases, the J end lost 6 bases, and 22 bases lay between the germline ends.

This sequence joins TRBV4-2 and TRBJ2-5; TRBD2 aligns across 7 bases. The CDR3 contains 16 residues. V shed 0 bases and J 7 bases; nucleotides not matched to a gene: 11. Looked up from germline, CDR1 is LGHNA and CDR2 is YNFKEQ. The DNA for the CDR3 is TGTGCCAGCAGCCAAGAGTATGGGGGGGTTGAGAGGACCCAGTACTTC. This codes for CASSQEYGGVERTQYF.

This clone appeared a single time. The chain links TRBV6-6 to TRBJ2-3, with 8 bases lining up with TRBD2. Per the germline V gene, CDR1 is MNHNY and CDR2 is SVGAGI (reference sequence). V lost 7 bases and J lost 6; bases outside the gene matches: 6. The CDR3 is 13 amino acids. The CDR3 region has the DNA TGTGCCAGCATGGGCGGGGGGAGTGATACGCAGTATTTT. It specifies CASMGGGSDTQYF.

This clone was counted a few times. V is TRBV18 and J is TRBJ2-1; TRBD2 might be the D (6 bases). Trimming stripped 1 base from V and 5 bases from J, with 12 bases between. The CDR3 runs 15 residues. Germline V gives CDR1 KGHSH, CDR2 LQKENI. CDR3 DNA: TGTGCCAGCTCACCACGCCCGGGGGAAAACAATGAGCAGTTCTTC. Amino acid sequence: CASSPRPGENNEQFF.

The rearrangement links TRBV2 to TRBJ2-5, with 8 bases aligning to TRBD1. V trimming: 7 bases; J trimming: 1 base; junction bases outside the gene matches: 14. This CDR3 is built from 17 residues. Germline V gene data show CDR1 as SNHLY and CDR2 as FYNNEI. CDR3 sequence (DNA): TGTGCCAGCATCGCGAAACGGACAGGGTTGGTCCAAGAGACCCAGTACTTC. It is translated as CASIAKRTGLVQETQYF.

The rearrangement joins TRBV5-8 to TRBJ2-3; no clear D gene. Germline V lookup: CDR1 SGHTS, CDR2 YDEGEE. This CDR3 region has 14 residues. V was trimmed by 7 bases and J by 0 bases, leaving 12 bases between them. CDR3 bases: TGTGCCAGCCAGGTTGTCTCTAGCACAGATACGCAGTATTTT. The encoded protein is CASQVVSSTDTQYF. The variable domain in full, completed from reference TRBV5-8 and TRBJ2-3, reads EAGVTQSPTHLIKTRGQQATLRCSPISGHTSVYWYQQALGLGLQFLLWYDEGEERNRGNFPPRFSGRQFPNYSSELNVNALELEDSALYLCASQVVSSTDTQYFGPGTRLTVL.

This clone was seen more than once but under ten times. The V gene is TRBV10-2, the J gene TRBJ1-6; 7 nucleotides line up with TRBD1. Unmatched junction bases numbered 15, after V lost 6 bases and J lost 1 base. The CDR3 is 19 amino acids. Germline-derived CDR1 and CDR2 are WSHSY and SAAADI. This chain's CDR3 is CASRGLTGFGGSYNSPLHF. The CDR3 region has the DNA TGCGCCAGCAGAGGCCTGACAGGGTTTGGTGGTTCCTATAATTCACCCCTCCACTTT.

The chain is built from TRBV11-2 and TRBJ2-1, with 9 bases aligning to TRBD2. This CDR3 is built from 15 residues. Losses at the gene ends were 5 bases for V and 3 bases for J; bases not matched to a gene: 5. The germline V gene encodes CDR1 SGHAT and CDR2 FQNNGV. The CDR3 loop is CASSPQRGVYNEQFF. Written as DNA, the CDR3 is TGTGCCAGCAGCCCTCAGCGGGGGGTCTACAATGAGCAGTTCTTC.

The chain is built from TRBV7-9 and TRBJ2-1; 8 bases match TRBD2. The CDR3 loop spans 16 amino acids. CDR1 SEHNR and CDR2 FQNEAQ come from the germline V gene (reference sequence). Trimming at V came to 3 bases and at J to 5 bases, leaving 9 bases not matched to a gene. The CDR3 loop reads CASSFGAGGLHNEQFF. CDR3 in DNA: TGTGCCAGCAGCTTTGGGGCGGGGGGCCTTCACAATGAGCAGTTCTTC.

This chain joins TRBV19 and TRBJ2-1; 7 positions agree with TRBD2. This CDR3 is built from 18 residues. The V and J ends lost 3 bases and 0 bases, in that order; junction bases with no gene match: 11. Germline lookup yields CDR1 LNHDA and CDR2 SQIVND (reference sequence). The CDR3, as DNA: TGTGCCAGTAGTATCGGAGAGACTAGCTCGAGCTCCTACAATGAGCAGTTCTTC. This translates into CASSIGETSSSSYNEQFF.

In nucleotides, the CDR3 is TGTGCCAGCAGCAGGGGACAGTTTTCAGATACGCAGTATTTT. This sequence encodes CASSRGQFSDTQYF. The rearrangement links TRBV7-8 to TRBJ2-3, with 7 bases identical to TRBD1. Trimming removed 5 bases from V and 4 bases from J; junction bases left unmatched: 6. The CDR3 spans 14 residues. Germline V gives CDR1 SGHVS, CDR2 FQNEAQ.

This chain connects TRBV2 to TRBJ1-2, with 8 bases lining up with TRBD1. This CDR3 has 14 amino acids. Germline lookup yields CDR1 SNHLY and CDR2 FYNNEI. Trimming took 4 bases from V and 6 from J; bases not matched to a gene: 7. CDR3 coding DNA: TGTGCCAGCAGTGTCGGACAGGGCCACGATGGCTACACCTTC. Translation: CASSVGQGHDGYTF. Full variable domain (missing parts from reference TRBV2 and TRBJ1-2): EPEVTQTPSHQVTQMGQEVILRCVPISNHLYFYWYRQILGQKVEFLVSFYNNEISEKSEIFDDQFSVERPDGSNFTLKIRSTKLEDSAMYFCASSVGQGHDGYTFGSGTRLTVV.

The chain uses TRBV5-1 and TRBJ2-5; the match to TRBD2 covers 9 bases. The ends lost 6 bases at V and 1 base at J; junction bases unmatched: 10. This CDR3 has 16 amino acids. The V gene's germline CDR1 is SGHRS and CDR2 YFSETQ. DNA of the CDR3: TGCGCCAGCAAGGGAGGCGAGCGGGGGGTCCAAGAGACCCAGTACTTC. It codes for CASKGGERGVQETQYF. The full variable domain, rest sourced from reference TRBV5-1 and TRBJ2-5, is KAGVTQTPRYLIKTRGQQVTLSCSPISGHRSVSWYQQTPGQGLQFLFEYFSETQRNKGNFPGRFSGRQFSNSRSEMNVSTLELGDSALYLCASKGGERGVQETQYFGPGTRLLVL.

The chain links TRBV6-1 to TRBJ1-4, with D perhaps TRBD1 (5 bases). Trimming cost V 2 bases and J 7 bases, with 11 bases left between them. CDR3 length: 14 residues. In germline, CDR1 is MNHNS, CDR2 SASEGT. The CDR3 reads CASSEKPRGEKLFF. The CDR3 nucleotides read TGTGCCAGCAGTGAAAAGCCTAGGGGTGAAAAACTGTTTTTT.

This sequence joins TRBV7-9 and TRBJ2-7; D possibly corresponds to TRBD1 (5 bases). The CDR3 is made up of 14 amino acids. The germline V and J ends were trimmed by 1 base and 5 bases, with 12 bases remaining between them. CDR1 is SEHNR, CDR2 FQNEAQ, per germline (reference sequence). The CDR3 DNA reads TGTGCCAGCAGCTTAGGGGGCGCATCCCACGAGCAGTACGTC. As protein: CASSLGGASHEQYV.

This clone was seen a handful of times. V gene TRBV10-1 combines with J gene TRBJ1-2; no definite D call. The V gene's germline CDR1 is WNHNN and CDR2 SYGVQD (reference sequence). The CDR3 runs to 13 residues. V lost 3 bases and J lost 0, with 5 bases in between. The CDR3 is CASSDGANYGYTF. The CDR3, as DNA: TGCGCCAGCAGTGACGGAGCTAACTATGGCTACACCTTC.